This T cell receptor beta chain stems from a study of T cells in Graves' hyperthyroidism and ophthalmopathy. Turning to the study itself: The initial diagnosis was the point when peripheral blood was collected, ahead of any treatment.

Lactation, pregnancy, other autoimmune disease or uncontrolled infection led to exclusion of patients. The CDR3 has 15 amino acids. From germline, CDR1 is PRHDT and CDR2 FYEKMQ (reference sequence). Deletions cut 0 bases from V and 4 bases from J, with 10 bases between. Remarks on this clonotype: What it recognizes is unknown.

Template material for amplifying TCR beta CDR3 regions consisted of RNA transcripts. The HTBI set primed first-round TCR CDR3 RT-PCR. In TCRdb, the multiplex PCR reads were re-called with MiXCR into one record per CDR3 protein. This sample carries hundreds of thousands of distinct CDR3 sequences, around 21% of them seen once, and the ten largest clones take around a third. Study-level points and caveats: Using 13 V-J features, a model discriminated ophthalmopathy from stable hyperthyroidism. Blood also contained most expanded thyroid clonotypes above 0.001.

The V call is TRBV13, the J call TRBJ2-1, with D unclear. The material sequenced was blood. This clonotype was sampled from a man aged 25 to 45 with Graves' ophthalmopathy. The CDR3 sequence is CASSLGTGRYNEQFF. The CDR3 region has the DNA TGTGCCAGCAGCTTAGGCACGGGTAGGTACAATGAGCAGTTCTTC.